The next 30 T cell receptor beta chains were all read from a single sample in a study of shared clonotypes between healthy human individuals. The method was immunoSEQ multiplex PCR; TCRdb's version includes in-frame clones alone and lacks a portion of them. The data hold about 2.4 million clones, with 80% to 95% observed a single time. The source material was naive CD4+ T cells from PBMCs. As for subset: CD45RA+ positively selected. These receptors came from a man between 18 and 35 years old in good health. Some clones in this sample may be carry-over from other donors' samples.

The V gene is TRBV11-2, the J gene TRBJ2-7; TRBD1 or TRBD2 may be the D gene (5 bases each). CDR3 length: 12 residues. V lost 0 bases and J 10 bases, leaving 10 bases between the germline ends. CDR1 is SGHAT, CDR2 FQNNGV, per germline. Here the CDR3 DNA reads TGTGCCAGCAGCTTAGAAACCAGGGACCAGTACTTC. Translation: CASSLETRDQYF.

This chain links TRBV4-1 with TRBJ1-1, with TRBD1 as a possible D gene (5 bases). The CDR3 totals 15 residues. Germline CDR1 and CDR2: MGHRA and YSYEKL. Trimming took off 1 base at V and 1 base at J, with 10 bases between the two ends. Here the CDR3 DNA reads TGCGCCAGCAGCCAAGGGGGGACTTCGAACACTGAAGCTTTCTTT. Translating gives CASSQGGTSNTEAFF.

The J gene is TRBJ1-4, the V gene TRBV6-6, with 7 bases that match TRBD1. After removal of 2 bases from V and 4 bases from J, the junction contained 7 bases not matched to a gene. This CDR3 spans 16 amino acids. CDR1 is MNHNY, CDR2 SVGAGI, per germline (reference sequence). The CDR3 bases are TGTGCCAGCAGTTACGAATACAGGGGCCTTAATGAAAAACTGTTTTTT. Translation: CASSYEYRGLNEKLFF.

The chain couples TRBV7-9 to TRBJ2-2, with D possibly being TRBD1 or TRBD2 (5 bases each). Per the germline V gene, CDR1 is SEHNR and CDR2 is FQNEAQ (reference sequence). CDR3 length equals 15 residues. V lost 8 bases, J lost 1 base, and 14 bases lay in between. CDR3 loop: CASRTWDQNTGELFF. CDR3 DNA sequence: TGTGCCAGCCGAACTTGGGACCAGAACACCGGGGAGCTGTTTTTT.

The CDR3 sequence is CASSQGLAGNEQFF. The DNA for the CDR3 is TGTGCCAGCAGCCAAGGTCTAGCGGGCAATGAGCAGTTCTTC. The V and J genes are TRBV14 and TRBJ2-1, with 8 bases aligning to TRBD2. The germline V gene has CDR1 SGHDN and CDR2 FVKESK. The length of the CDR3 is 14 residues. J lost 6 bases, V lost 1 base, and 2 bases had no gene match.

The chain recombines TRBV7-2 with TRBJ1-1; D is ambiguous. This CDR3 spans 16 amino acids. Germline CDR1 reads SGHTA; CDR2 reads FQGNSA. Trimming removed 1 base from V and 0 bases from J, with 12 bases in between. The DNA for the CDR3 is TGTGCCAGCAGCTTAGAGGTCAGAACCATGAACACTGAAGCTTTCTTT. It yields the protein CASSLEVRTMNTEAFF.

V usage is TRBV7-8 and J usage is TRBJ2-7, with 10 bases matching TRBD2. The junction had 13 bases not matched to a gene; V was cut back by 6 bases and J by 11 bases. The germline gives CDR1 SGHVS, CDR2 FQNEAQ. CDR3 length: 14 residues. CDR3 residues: CASRLGTSEDRKYF. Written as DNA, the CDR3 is TGTGCCAGCAGACTCGGGACTAGCGAGGACCGAAAGTACTTC. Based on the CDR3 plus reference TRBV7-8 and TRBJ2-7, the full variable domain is GAGVSQSPRYKVAKRGQDVALRCDPISGHVSLFWYQQALGQGPEFLTYFQNEAQLDKSGLPSDRFFAERPEGSVSTLKIQRTQQEDSAVYLCASRLGTSEDRKYFGPGTRLTVT.

The DNA for the CDR3 is TGTGCCAGCAGCAGGACCGGGACTAGCCCCTACAATGAGCAGTTCTTC. Its translation: CASSRTGTSPYNEQFF. The rearrangement uses TRBV5-4 and TRBJ2-1; 9 bases match TRBD2. Germline CDR1 SGHNT, CDR2 YYREEE (reference sequence). Losses at the gene ends were 4 bases for V and 2 bases for J; bases not matched to a gene: 7. This CDR3 is 16 amino acids long.

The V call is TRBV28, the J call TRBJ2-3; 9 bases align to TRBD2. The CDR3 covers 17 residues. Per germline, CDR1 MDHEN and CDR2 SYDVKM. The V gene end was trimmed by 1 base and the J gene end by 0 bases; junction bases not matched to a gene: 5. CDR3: CASSLSRGRASTDTQYF. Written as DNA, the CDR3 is TGTGCCAGCAGTTTATCGCGCGGGAGGGCCAGCACAGATACGCAGTATTTT.

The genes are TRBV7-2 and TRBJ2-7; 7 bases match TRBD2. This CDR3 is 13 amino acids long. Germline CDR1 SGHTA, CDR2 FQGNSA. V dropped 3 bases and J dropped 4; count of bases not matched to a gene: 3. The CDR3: CASSFQGGYEQYF. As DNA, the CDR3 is TGTGCCAGCAGCTTCCAGGGAGGGTACGAGCAGTACTTC.

The CDR3 nucleotides are TGCAGCGCACAACCACAAACCGGCGCTGAAGCTTTCTTT. As protein: CSAQPQTGAEAFF. J is TRBJ1-1 and V is TRBV29-1; D is unresolved. Germline-derived CDR1 and CDR2 are SQVTM and ANQGSEA. V lost 7 bases and J lost 6, with 18 bases in between. The CDR3 is 13 amino acids.

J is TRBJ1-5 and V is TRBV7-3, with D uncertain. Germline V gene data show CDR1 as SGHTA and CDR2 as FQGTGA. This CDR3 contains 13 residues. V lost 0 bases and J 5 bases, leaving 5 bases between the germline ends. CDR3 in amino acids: CASSLTPDQPQHF. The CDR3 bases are TGTGCCAGCAGCTTAACACCGGATCAGCCCCAGCATTTT.

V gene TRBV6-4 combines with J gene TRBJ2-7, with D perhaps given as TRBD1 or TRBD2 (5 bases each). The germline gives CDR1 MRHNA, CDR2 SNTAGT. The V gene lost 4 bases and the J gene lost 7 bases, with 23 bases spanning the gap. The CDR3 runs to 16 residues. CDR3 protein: CASSGGMGPLLGEQYF. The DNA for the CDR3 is TGTGCCAGCAGTGGAGGGATGGGACCACTTTTAGGGGAGCAGTACTTC.

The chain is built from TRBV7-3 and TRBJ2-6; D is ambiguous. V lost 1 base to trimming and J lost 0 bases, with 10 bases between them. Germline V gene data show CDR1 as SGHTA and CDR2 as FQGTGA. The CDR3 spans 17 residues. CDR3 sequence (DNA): TGTGCCAGCAGCTTAAACCCCCCTGACTCTGGGGCCAACGTCCTGACTTTC. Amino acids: CASSLNPPDSGANVLTF.

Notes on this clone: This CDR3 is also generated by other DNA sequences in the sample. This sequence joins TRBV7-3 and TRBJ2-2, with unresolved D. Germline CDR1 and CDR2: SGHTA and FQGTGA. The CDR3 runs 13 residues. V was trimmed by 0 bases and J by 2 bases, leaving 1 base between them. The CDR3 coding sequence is TGTGCCAGCAGCTTAACAAACACCGGGGAGCTGTTTTTT. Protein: CASSLTNTGELFF.

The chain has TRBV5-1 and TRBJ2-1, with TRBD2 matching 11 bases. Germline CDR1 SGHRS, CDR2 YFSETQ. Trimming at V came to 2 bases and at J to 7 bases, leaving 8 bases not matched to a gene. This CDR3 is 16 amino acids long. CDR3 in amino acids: CASSFVGASGRNEQFF. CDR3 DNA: TGCGCCAGCAGCTTCGTAGGGGCTAGCGGGAGGAATGAGCAGTTCTTC.

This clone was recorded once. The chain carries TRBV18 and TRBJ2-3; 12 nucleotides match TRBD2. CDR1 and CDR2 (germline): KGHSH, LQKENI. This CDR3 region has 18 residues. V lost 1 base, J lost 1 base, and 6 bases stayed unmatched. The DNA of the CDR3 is TGTGCCAGCTCACCACTACCGACTAGCGGGAGCGGCACAGATACGCAGTATTTT. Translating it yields CASSPLPTSGSGTDTQYF. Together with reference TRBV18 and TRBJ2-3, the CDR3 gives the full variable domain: NAGVMQNPRHLVRRRGQEARLRCSPMKGHSHVYWYRQLPEEGLKFMVYLQKENIIDESGMPKERFSAEFPKEGPSILRIQQVVRGDSAAYFCASSPLPTSGSGTDTQYFGPGTRLTVL.

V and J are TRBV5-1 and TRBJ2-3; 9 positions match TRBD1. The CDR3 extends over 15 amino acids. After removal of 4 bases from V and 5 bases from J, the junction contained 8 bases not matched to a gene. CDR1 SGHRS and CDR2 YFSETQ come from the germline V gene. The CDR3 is CASSVLQGAGDTQYF. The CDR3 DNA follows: TGCGCCAGCAGCGTGCTACAGGGGGCTGGAGATACGCAGTATTTT.

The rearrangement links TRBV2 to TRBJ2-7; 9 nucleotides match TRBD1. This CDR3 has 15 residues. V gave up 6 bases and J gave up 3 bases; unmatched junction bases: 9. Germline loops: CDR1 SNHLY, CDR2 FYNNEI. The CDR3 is CASSYQGQGYYEQYF. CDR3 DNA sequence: TGTGCCAGCAGCTATCAGGGACAGGGATACTACGAGCAGTACTTC.

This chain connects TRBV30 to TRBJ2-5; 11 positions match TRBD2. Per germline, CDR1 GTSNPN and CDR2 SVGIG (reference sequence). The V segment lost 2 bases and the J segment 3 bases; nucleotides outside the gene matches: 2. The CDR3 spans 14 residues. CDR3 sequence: CAWSRGLAEETQYF. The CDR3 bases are TGTGCCTGGAGTCGGGGACTAGCGGAAGAGACCCAGTACTTC.

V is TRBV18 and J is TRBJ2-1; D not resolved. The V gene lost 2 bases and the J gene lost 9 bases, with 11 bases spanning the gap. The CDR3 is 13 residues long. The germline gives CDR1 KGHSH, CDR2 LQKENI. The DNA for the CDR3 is TGTGCCAGCTCACCAGCCTTGTCCTCTGAGCAGTTCTTC. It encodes CASSPALSSEQFF.

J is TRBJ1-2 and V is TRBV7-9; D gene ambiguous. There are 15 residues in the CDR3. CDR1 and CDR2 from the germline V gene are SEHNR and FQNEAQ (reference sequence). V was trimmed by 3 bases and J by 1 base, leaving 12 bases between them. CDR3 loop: CASSFIAWGNYGYTF. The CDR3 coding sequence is TGTGCCAGCAGCTTTATCGCCTGGGGTAACTATGGCTACACCTTC.

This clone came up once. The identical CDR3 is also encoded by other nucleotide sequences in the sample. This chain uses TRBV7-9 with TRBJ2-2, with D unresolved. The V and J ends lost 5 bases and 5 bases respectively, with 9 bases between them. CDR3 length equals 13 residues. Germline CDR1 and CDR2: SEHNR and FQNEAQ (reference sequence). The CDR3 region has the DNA TGTGCCAGCAGCCCCACTGGGACCGGGGAGCTGTTTTTT. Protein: CASSPTGTGELFF.

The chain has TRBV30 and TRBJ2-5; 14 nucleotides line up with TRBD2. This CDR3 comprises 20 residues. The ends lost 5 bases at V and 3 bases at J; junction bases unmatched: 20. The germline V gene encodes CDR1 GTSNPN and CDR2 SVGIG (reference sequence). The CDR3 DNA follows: TGTGCCTGGGGGTTGTTGACTAGCGGGAGGGGTGGACCACCAGAAGAGACCCAGTACTTC. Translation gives CAWGLLTSGRGGPPEETQYF.

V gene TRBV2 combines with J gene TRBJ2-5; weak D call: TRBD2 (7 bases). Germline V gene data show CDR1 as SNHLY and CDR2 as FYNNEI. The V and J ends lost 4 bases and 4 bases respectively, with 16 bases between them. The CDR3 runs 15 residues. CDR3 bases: TGTGCCAGCAGTGCGGTACAGGGAGGGGTAGAGACCCAGTACTTC. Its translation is CASSAVQGGVETQYF.

The CDR3 spells CASSPAYETDTQYF. DNA of the CDR3: TGTGCCAGCTCACCCGCCTATGAGACAGATACGCAGTATTTT. The chain couples TRBV18 to TRBJ2-3; D is uncertain. V was clipped by 3 bases and J by 3 bases, with 10 bases between them. Germline-derived CDR1 and CDR2 are KGHSH and LQKENI. The CDR3 length is 14 residues.

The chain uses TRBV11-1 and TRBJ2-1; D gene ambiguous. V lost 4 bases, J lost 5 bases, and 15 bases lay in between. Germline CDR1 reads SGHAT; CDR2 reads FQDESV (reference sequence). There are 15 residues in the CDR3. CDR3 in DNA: TGTGCCAGCAGCTGGGCGCAAGGCGCGCACAATGAGCAGTTCTTC. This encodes CASSWAQGAHNEQFF.

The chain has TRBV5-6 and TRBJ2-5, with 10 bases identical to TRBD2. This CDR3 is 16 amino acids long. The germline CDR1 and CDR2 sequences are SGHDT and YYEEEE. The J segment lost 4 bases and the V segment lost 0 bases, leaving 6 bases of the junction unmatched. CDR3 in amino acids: CASSLVSSGSRETQYF. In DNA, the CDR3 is TGTGCCAGCAGCTTGGTATCTAGCGGGAGTAGAGAGACCCAGTACTTC.

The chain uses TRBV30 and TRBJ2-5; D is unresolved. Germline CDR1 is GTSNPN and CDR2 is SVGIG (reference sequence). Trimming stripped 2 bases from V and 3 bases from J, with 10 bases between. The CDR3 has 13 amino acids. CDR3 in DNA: TGTGCCTGGAGTAACAGCGCCAAAGAGACCCAGTACTTC. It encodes CAWSNSAKETQYF.

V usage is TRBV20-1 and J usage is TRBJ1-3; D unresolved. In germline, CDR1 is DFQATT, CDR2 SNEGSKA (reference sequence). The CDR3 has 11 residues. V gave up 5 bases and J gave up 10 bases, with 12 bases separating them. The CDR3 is CSAGVRETIYF. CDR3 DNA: TGCAGTGCTGGGGTCCGAGAGACCATATATTTT.